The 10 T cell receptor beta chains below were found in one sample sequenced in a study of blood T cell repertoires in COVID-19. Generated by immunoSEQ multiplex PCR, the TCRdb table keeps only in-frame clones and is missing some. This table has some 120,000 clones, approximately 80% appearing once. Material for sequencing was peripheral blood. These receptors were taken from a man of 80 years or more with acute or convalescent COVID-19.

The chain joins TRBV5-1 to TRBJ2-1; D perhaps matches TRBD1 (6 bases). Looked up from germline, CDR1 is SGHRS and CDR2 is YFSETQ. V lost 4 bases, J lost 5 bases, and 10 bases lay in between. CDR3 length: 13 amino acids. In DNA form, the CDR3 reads TGCGCCAGCAGCCTGGACAGTAACAATGAGCAGTTCTTC. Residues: CASSLDSNNEQFF.

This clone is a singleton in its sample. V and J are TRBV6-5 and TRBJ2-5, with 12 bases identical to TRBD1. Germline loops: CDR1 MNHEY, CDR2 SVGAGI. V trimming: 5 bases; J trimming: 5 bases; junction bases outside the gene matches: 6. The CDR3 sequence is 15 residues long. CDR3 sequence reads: CASSTGTGGIETQYF. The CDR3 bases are TGTGCCAGCAGTACCGGGACAGGGGGCATCGAGACCCAGTACTTC.

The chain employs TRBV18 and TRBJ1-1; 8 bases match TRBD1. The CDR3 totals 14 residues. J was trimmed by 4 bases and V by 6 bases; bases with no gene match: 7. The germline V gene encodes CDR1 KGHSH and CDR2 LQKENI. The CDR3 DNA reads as TGTGCCAGCTCCCCCTCCGGGACAGGCACTGAAGCTTTCTTT. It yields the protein CASSPSGTGTEAFF.

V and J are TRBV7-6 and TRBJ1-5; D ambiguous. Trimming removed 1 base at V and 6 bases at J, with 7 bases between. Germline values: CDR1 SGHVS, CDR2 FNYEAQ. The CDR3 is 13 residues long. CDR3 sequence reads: CASSLGGSQPQHF. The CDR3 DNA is TGTGCCAGCAGCTTAGGTGGGAGTCAGCCCCAGCATTTT.

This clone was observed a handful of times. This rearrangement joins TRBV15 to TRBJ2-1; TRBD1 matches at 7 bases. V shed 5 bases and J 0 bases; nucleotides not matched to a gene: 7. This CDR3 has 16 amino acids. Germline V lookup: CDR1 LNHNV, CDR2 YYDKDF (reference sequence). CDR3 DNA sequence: TGTGCCACCAGCGGACAGGAATCGTTCTCCTACAATGAGCAGTTCTTC. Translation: CATSGQESFSYNEQFF.

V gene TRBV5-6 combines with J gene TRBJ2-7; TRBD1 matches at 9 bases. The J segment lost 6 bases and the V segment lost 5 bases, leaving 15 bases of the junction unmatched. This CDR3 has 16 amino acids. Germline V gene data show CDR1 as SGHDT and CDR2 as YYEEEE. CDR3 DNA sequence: TGTGCCAGCAGTTTCACCACAGGGGGCCCTTTTTCCGAGCAGTACTTC. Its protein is CASSFTTGGPFSEQYF.

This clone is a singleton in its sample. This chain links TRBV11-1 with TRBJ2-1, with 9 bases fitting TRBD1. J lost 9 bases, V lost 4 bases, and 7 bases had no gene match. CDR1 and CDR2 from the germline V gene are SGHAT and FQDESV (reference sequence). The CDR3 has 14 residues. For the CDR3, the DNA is TGTGCCAGCAGCTCGGACAGGGGCTGGGGTGAGCAGTTCTTC. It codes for CASSSDRGWGEQFF.

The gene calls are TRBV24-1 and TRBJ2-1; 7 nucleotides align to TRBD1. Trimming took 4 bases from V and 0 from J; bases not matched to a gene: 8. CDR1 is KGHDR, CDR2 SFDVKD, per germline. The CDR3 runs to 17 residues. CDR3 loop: CATSDPSGQSSYNEQFF. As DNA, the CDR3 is TGTGCCACCAGTGACCCCTCGGGACAGAGCTCCTACAATGAGCAGTTCTTC.

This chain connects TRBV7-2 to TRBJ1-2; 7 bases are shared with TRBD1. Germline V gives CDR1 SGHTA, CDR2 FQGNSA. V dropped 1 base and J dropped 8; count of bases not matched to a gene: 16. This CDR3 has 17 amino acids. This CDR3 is CASSLGQGVGPLGGYTF. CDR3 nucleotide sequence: TGTGCCAGCAGCTTAGGGCAGGGGGTAGGCCCACTCGGGGGCTACACCTTC.

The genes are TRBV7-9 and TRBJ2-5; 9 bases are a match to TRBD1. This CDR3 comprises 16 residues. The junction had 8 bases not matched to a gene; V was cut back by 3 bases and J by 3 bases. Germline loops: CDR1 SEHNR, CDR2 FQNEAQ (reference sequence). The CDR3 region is CASSFTGGYREETQYF. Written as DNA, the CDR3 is TGTGCCAGCAGCTTTACAGGGGGCTACCGCGAAGAGACCCAGTACTTC.